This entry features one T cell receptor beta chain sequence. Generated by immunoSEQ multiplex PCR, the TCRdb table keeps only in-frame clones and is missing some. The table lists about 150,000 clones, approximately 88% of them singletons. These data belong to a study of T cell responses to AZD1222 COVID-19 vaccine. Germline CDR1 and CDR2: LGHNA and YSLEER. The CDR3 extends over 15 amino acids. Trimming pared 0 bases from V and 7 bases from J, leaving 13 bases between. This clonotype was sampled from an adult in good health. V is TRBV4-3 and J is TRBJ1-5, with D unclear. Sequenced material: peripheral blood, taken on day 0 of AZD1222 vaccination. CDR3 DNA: TGCGCCAGCAGCCAAGATCATTGGGGTTGGCAGCCCCAGCATTTT. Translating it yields CASSQDHWGWQPQHF.